This record covers a single TCR beta chain. The sample comes from a study of T cell changes during pregnancy in multiple sclerosis. CDR1 and CDR2 from the germline V gene are SGHNT and YYREEE (reference sequence). The V and J ends lost 4 bases and 2 bases respectively, with 9 bases between them. CDR3 length: 13 amino acids. Profiling relied on immunoSEQ multiplex PCR, and the TCRdb table lists in-frame clones only, not all of them. The profile covers just over 30,000 clones, with approximately 89% appearing a single time and over 5% taken by the ten largest. The chain is built from TRBV5-4 and TRBJ1-2; tentatively, D is TRBD1 (6 bases). The source was CD8+ T cells from peripheral blood mononuclear cells, collected in the second trimester of pregnancy. The TCR comes from a female donor with multiple sclerosis, enrolled in a pregnancy study. The CDR3 coding sequence is TGTGCCAGCAGCCCTGGACAGAACTATGGCTACACCTTC. Its translation is CASSPGQNYGYTF.